The 25 T cell receptor beta chains reported below all come from one sample, sequenced in a study of blood T cell repertoires in COVID-19. Measured with immunoSEQ multiplex PCR; TCRdb has only the in-frame clones, and not every one. Here the sample spans 300,000 to 350,000 clones, more than 70% being singletons. The sequenced material came from peripheral blood. The receptors shown here come from a woman in her seventies with COVID-19, enrolled during active disease.

The V call is TRBV5-1, the J call TRBJ2-1, with D possibly matching TRBD2 (5 bases). Trimming shortened V by 0 bases and J by 2 bases, and 12 bases separated the two germline ends. Germline lookup yields CDR1 SGHRS and CDR2 YFSETQ. The CDR3 extends over 16 amino acids. The CDR3 sequence is CASSLVYSGPYNEQFF. The CDR3 DNA reads TGCGCCAGCAGCTTGGTTTACAGCGGCCCCTACAATGAGCAGTTCTTC. Drawing the rest from reference TRBV5-1 and TRBJ2-1, the complete variable domain is KAGVTQTPRYLIKTRGQQVTLSCSPISGHRSVSWYQQTPGQGLQFLFEYFSETQRNKGNFPGRFSGRQFSNSRSEMNVSTLELGDSALYLCASSLVYSGPYNEQFFGPGTRLTVL.

The chain is built from TRBV19 and TRBJ2-4; 7 bases match TRBD2. Trimming took 3 bases from V and 0 from J; bases not matched to a gene: 5. CDR1 LNHDA and CDR2 SQIVND come from the germline V gene (reference sequence). The CDR3 runs to 16 residues. CDR3 DNA sequence: TGTGCCAGTAGTATCGGGAGGTCCCCAGCCAAAAACATTCAGTACTTC. Encoded protein: CASSIGRSPAKNIQYF. The full variable domain, with the rest looked up from reference TRBV19 and TRBJ2-4, is DGGITQSPKYLFRKEGQNVTLSCEQNLNHDAMYWYRQDPGQGLRLIYYSQIVNDFQKGDIAEGYSVSREKKESFPLTVTSAQKNPTAFYLCASSIGRSPAKNIQYFGAGTRLSVL.

The chain employs TRBV6-1 and TRBJ2-5; D might be TRBD2 (5 bases). V lost 3 bases and J 2 bases, leaving 10 bases between the germline ends. The CDR3 totals 14 residues. The germline V gene encodes CDR1 MNHNS and CDR2 SASEGT. For the CDR3, the DNA is TGTGCCAGCAGTGAGGCGGGCATTCAAGAGACCCAGTACTTC. The encoded protein is CASSEAGIQETQYF.

This rearrangement joins TRBV5-1 to TRBJ2-7, with D perhaps TRBD1 (6 bases). V was shortened by 4 bases and J by 2 bases, with 13 bases between the two germline ends. The CDR3 loop spans 14 amino acids. Germline assignment: CDR1 SGHRS and CDR2 YFSETQ. As DNA, the CDR3 is TGCGCCAGCAGCCTCCTGACAGGACCCTACGAGCAGTACTTC. Translating it yields CASSLLTGPYEQYF.

The chain joins TRBV7-9 to TRBJ1-5, with 7 bases fitting TRBD1. V lost 0 bases and J lost 2; bases outside the gene matches: 7. Germline-derived CDR1 and CDR2 are SEHNR and FQNEAQ (reference sequence). The CDR3 consists of 17 residues. The CDR3 loop is CASSLARGRVGNQPQHF. The DNA for the CDR3 is TGTGCCAGCAGCTTAGCGAGGGGGCGGGTGGGCAATCAGCCCCAGCATTTT.

The chain employs TRBV5-1 and TRBJ2-7; 8 nucleotides align to TRBD1. The CDR3 covers 15 residues. Looked up from germline, CDR1 is SGHRS and CDR2 is YFSETQ. V lost 4 bases and J lost 4; bases outside the gene matches: 10. CDR3 protein: CASSPTGTGIYEQYF. CDR3 sequence (DNA): TGCGCCAGCAGCCCGACCGGGACAGGTATTTACGAGCAGTACTTC.

The CDR3, as DNA: TGTGCCAGCTCACCTCTGACACCCTTAAACACCGGGGAGCTGTTTTTT. Protein: CASSPLTPLNTGELFF. The rearrangement uses TRBV18 and TRBJ2-2; D not resolved. This CDR3 is built from 16 residues. From germline, CDR1 is KGHSH and CDR2 LQKENI. Trimming stripped 3 bases from V and 2 bases from J, with 13 bases between. The full variable domain, its missing parts supplied by reference TRBV18 and TRBJ2-2, is NAGVMQNPRHLVRRRGQEARLRCSPMKGHSHVYWYRQLPEEGLKFMVYLQKENIIDESGMPKERFSAEFPKEGPSILRIQQVVRGDSAAYFCASSPLTPLNTGELFFGEGSRLTVL.

This chain joins TRBV6-5 and TRBJ1-5; D is possibly TRBD1 (5 bases). The germline CDR1 and CDR2 sequences are MNHEY and SVGAGI. CDR3 length: 16 amino acids. Trimming pared 2 bases from V and 3 bases from J, leaving 14 bases between. The CDR3 coding sequence is TGTGCCAGCAGTTACGAAACAGGCCGGAACAATCAGCCCCAGCATTTT. Translated, it gives CASSYETGRNNQPQHF.

This clone was seen a handful of times. The chain recombines TRBV27 with TRBJ2-6; TRBD1 agrees at 7 bases. Germline trimming cut 2 bases from V and 0 bases from J; bases unmatched to any gene: 4. The CDR3 is 17 residues long. The germline CDR1 and CDR2 sequences are MNHEY and SMNVEV (reference sequence). In DNA form, the CDR3 reads TGTGCCAGCAGTTTAAAGGCAGGGGGCTCTGGGGCCAACGTCCTGACTTTC. Translated: CASSLKAGGSGANVLTF.

The chain has TRBV4-2 and TRBJ1-3, with D possibly TRBD1 on 5 matching bases. The CDR3 sequence is 16 residues long. The germline V and J ends were trimmed by 3 bases and 0 bases, with 12 bases remaining between them. Looked up from germline, CDR1 is LGHNA and CDR2 is YNFKEQ. The CDR3 sequence is CASSQETGSSGNTIYF. CDR3 coding DNA: TGTGCCAGCAGCCAGGAAACAGGCTCCTCTGGAAACACCATATATTTT.

The J gene is TRBJ1-2, the V gene TRBV5-1; 7 bases agree with TRBD1. CDR1 and CDR2 (germline): SGHRS, YFSETQ. The V and J ends lost 2 bases and 5 bases, in that order; junction bases with no gene match: 6. The CDR3 sequence is 14 residues long. Written as DNA, the CDR3 is TGCGCCAGCAGCTTACTACAGGGGTCTTATGGCTACACCTTC. Protein product: CASSLLQGSYGYTF.

The chain uses TRBV23-1 and TRBJ2-1; 9 positions agree with TRBD2. TRBV23-1 is an ORF, and what it does is uncertain. The CDR3 covers 18 residues. V lost 0 bases to trimming and J lost 2 bases; unmatched junction nucleotides: 8. CDR3 loop: CASSQSSSGTSTYNEQFF. CDR3 in DNA: TGCGCCAGCAGTCAATCGTCCTCGGGGACTAGCACCTACAATGAGCAGTTCTTC.

The chain couples TRBV5-4 to TRBJ1-5, with a possible D match to TRBD1 (6 bases). Germline V gene data show CDR1 as SGHNT and CDR2 as YYREEE (reference sequence). This CDR3 contains 13 residues. V lost 4 bases and J 9 bases, leaving 14 bases between the germline ends. The chain's CDR3 is CASSKQGDGPQHF. CDR3 bases: TGTGCCAGCAGCAAACAGGGAGATGGGCCCCAGCATTTT.

This chain joins TRBV11-2 and TRBJ2-7; D is unclear. Deletions cut 5 bases from V and 2 bases from J, with 13 bases between. The CDR3 length is 14 residues. The germline V gene encodes CDR1 SGHAT and CDR2 FQNNGV. CDR3 nucleotide sequence: TGTGCCAGCAGCCCCTGGGCCTTAACCTACGAGCAGTACTTC. It translates to CASSPWALTYEQYF.

The rearrangement links TRBV29-1 to TRBJ1-1; maybe TRBD1 (6 bases). There are 12 residues in the CDR3. Germline CDR1 SQVTM, CDR2 ANQGSEA. CDR3 loop: CSDRSMNTEAFF. The CDR3 DNA reads as TGCAGTGACAGGTCAATGAACACTGAAGCTTTCTTT. The variable domain in full, completed from reference TRBV29-1 and TRBJ1-1, reads SAVISQKPSRDICQRGTSLTIQCQVDSQVTMMFWYRQQPGQSLTLIATANQGSEATYESGFVIDKFPISRPNLTFSTLTVSNMSPEDSSIYLCSDRSMNTEAFFGQGTRLTVV.

The chain combines TRBV7-2 with TRBJ1-3; D might be TRBD1 (6 bases). The V end lost 7 bases, the J end lost 3 bases, and 10 bases lay between the germline ends. CDR3 length equals 13 residues. Germline V gene lookup returns CDR1 SGHTA and CDR2 FQGNSA. CDR3 in amino acids: CASTETGGNTIYF. The CDR3 DNA follows: TGTGCCAGCACCGAGACAGGTGGAAACACCATATATTTT.

This sequence joins TRBV6-5 and TRBJ1-6; D is unresolved. The CDR3 is made up of 15 amino acids. V lost 0 bases and J 8 bases, leaving 11 bases between the germline ends. Germline values: CDR1 MNHEY, CDR2 SVGAGI. The CDR3 bases are TGTGCCAGCAGTTACTCGATACAGCCACATTCACCCCTCCACTTT. It encodes CASSYSIQPHSPLHF.

V and J are TRBV18 and TRBJ1-5; TRBD1 aligns across 12 bases. The CDR3 consists of 15 residues. Germline V lookup: CDR1 KGHSH, CDR2 LQKENI. V gave up 6 bases and J gave up 5 bases; unmatched junction bases: 5. For the CDR3, the DNA is TGTGCCAGCTCGTCCGGGACAGGGGGCGATCAGCCCCAGCATTTT. Protein: CASSSGTGGDQPQHF.

The chain links TRBV6-5 to TRBJ1-2; 10 bases map to TRBD1. This CDR3 region has 14 residues. Germline V CDR1 and CDR2: MNHEY, SVGAGI. With 6 bases clipped from V and 8 bases from J, the junction kept 9 bases outside the gene matches. In DNA, the CDR3 is TGTGCCAGCAGGAAGGGACAGGGGCTTTCGGGCTACACCTTC. Its protein product is CASRKGQGLSGYTF.

This chain links TRBV3-1 (or the pseudogene TRBV3-2) with TRBJ1-4; 7 positions agree with TRBD1. The CDR3 consists of 15 residues. Germline V gene data show CDR1 as LGHDT and CDR2 as YNNKEL (reference sequence). The ends lost 1 base at V and 6 bases at J; junction bases unmatched: 5. The DNA for the CDR3 is TGTGCCAGCAGCCAAGTCGGAGACAGGGATGAAAAACTGTTTTTT. Its protein product is CASSQVGDRDEKLFF.

This chain uses TRBV10-3 with TRBJ2-7; 7 bases fit TRBD1. Germline CDR1 and CDR2: ENHRY and SYGVKD. Trimming at V came to 5 bases and at J to 2 bases, leaving 6 bases not matched to a gene. CDR3 length: 14 amino acids. CDR3 loop: CAISRQGSTYEQYF. DNA for the CDR3: TGTGCCATCAGTAGACAGGGATCAACCTACGAGCAGTACTTC.

The rearrangement joins TRBV24-1 to TRBJ1-6; 8 bases are a match to TRBD1. With V trimmed by 9 bases and J by 2 bases, 20 bases remained unmatched. Germline CDR1 KGHDR, CDR2 SFDVKD. The CDR3 extends over 20 amino acids. CDR3: CATFFEETGAKRAYNSPLHF. DNA for the CDR3: TGTGCCACCTTTTTTGAGGAGACAGGGGCCAAAAGGGCCTATAATTCACCCCTCCACTTT.

The rearrangement links TRBV19 to TRBJ1-1; D gene unclear. The CDR3 extends over 15 amino acids. The ends were cut back, 6 bases at V and 4 bases at J, with 18 bases in the middle. Germline values: CDR1 LNHDA, CDR2 SQIVND (reference sequence). This CDR3 is CASRQDWGGGTEAFF. CDR3 nucleotide sequence: TGTGCCAGTAGGCAGGACTGGGGAGGTGGCACTGAAGCTTTCTTT.

In this sample, this clone turned up once. This chain connects TRBV2 to TRBJ1-1; D gene unclear. Trimming shortened V by 4 bases and J by 0 bases, and 9 bases separated the two germline ends. The CDR3 contains 14 residues. From germline, CDR1 is SNHLY and CDR2 FYNNEI. CDR3 region: CASSVTVLNTEAFF. CDR3 nucleotides: TGTGCCAGCAGTGTTACAGTATTGAACACTGAAGCTTTCTTT. The variable domain in full, with the rest retrieved from reference TRBV2 and TRBJ1-1, is EPEVTQTPSHQVTQMGQEVILRCVPISNHLYFYWYRQILGQKVEFLVSFYNNEISEKSEIFDDQFSVERPDGSNFTLKIRSTKLEDSAMYFCASSVTVLNTEAFFGQGTRLTVV.

The V call is TRBV5-1, the J call TRBJ2-3; D remains unclear. CDR1 and CDR2 from the germline V gene are SGHRS and YFSETQ. The length of the CDR3 is 12 residues. V lost 4 bases to trimming and J lost 3 bases, with 6 bases between them. The CDR3 loop reads CASSPVTDTQYF. The DNA of the CDR3 is TGCGCCAGCAGCCCGGTGACAGATACGCAGTATTTT.